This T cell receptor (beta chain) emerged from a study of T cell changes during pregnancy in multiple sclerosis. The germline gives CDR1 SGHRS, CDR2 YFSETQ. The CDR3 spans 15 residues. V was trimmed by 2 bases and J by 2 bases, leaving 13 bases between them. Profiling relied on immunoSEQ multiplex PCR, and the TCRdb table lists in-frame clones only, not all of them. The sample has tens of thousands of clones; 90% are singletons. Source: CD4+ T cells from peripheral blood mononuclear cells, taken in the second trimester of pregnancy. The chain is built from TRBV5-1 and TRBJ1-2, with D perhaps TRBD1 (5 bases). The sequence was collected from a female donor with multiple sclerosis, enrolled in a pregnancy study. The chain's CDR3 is CASSLTSDINYGYTF. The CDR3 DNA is TGCGCCAGCAGCTTAACTTCGGACATAAACTATGGCTACACCTTC.